The 6 T cell receptor beta chains presented below share a single source sample, sequenced in a study of breast tumors, draining lymph nodes, adjacent tissues. TCRdb itself ran the multiplex PCR reads through MiXCR, one entry per CDR3 protein. Of 45,000 to 60,000 distinct CDR3 sequences listed, under 30% were seen once; the top ten hold approximately 8%. The sequencing input was breast tumor tissue. These receptors all stem from a female donor with breast cancer. Some clones in this sample may be carry-over from other donors' samples.

Turning to this clonotype: A read error may explain this, as a much larger clone is one base away. This CDR3 reads CAGSLTHGTGEETQYF. The DNA of the CDR3 is TGTGCCGGCAGCTTAACCCACGGGACAGGGGAAGAGACCCAGTACTTC. The rearrangement joins TRBV7-3 to TRBJ2-5; 10 bases fit TRBD1. This CDR3 is built from 16 residues. CDR1 is SGHTA, CDR2 FQGTGA, per germline.

The table lists this clonotype with many counts. This chain uses TRBV30 with TRBJ2-3; either TRBD1 or TRBD2 may fit D (5 bases each). Germline V CDR1 and CDR2: GTSNPN, SVGIG (reference sequence). The length of the CDR3 is 13 residues. Trimming took off 0 bases at V and 2 bases at J, with 6 bases between the two ends. Written as DNA, the CDR3 is TGTGCCTGGAGTGTAGGGACCACAGATACGCAGTATTTT. This sequence encodes CAWSVGTTDTQYF.

The CDR3 region is CASSLVGTGDEQYF. DNA of the CDR3: TGTGCCAGCAGCTTAGTGGGGACAGGGGACGAGCAGTACTTC. This chain links TRBV7-2 with TRBJ2-7, with 10 bases fitting TRBD1. The CDR3 consists of 14 residues. Germline V gene lookup returns CDR1 SGHTA and CDR2 FQGNSA. With 1 base clipped from V and 5 bases from J, the junction kept 2 bases outside the gene matches.

This clonotype was detected only a few times. V gene TRBV19 combines with J gene TRBJ2-1; TRBD2 aligns across 14 bases. The CDR3 loop spans 16 amino acids. Looked up from germline, CDR1 is LNHDA and CDR2 is SQIVND (reference sequence). The junction had 5 bases not matched to a gene; V was cut back by 6 bases and J by 4 bases. The CDR3 nucleotides are TGTGCCAGTAGCCTCGGGACTAGCGGGGGATACAATGAGCAGTTCTTC. Protein product: CASSLGTSGGYNEQFF. Looking up the rest from reference TRBV19 and TRBJ2-1 gives the full variable domain: DGGITQSPKYLFRKEGQNVTLSCEQNLNHDAMYWYRQDPGQGLRLIYYSQIVNDFQKGDIAEGYSVSREKKESFPLTVTSAQKNPTAFYLCASSLGTSGGYNEQFFGPGTRLTVL.

This clonotype was seen many times. The chain couples TRBV6-6 to TRBJ2-2; the D is unclear. The germline gives CDR1 MNHNY, CDR2 SVGAGI (reference sequence). The CDR3 has 14 amino acids. V was clipped by 5 bases and J by 6 bases, with 13 bases between them. DNA for the CDR3: TGTGCCAGCAGTACAAGACCGATCCCCGGGGAGCTGTTTTTT. This encodes CASSTRPIPGELFF.

In this sample, this clonotype is medium-sized. The chain joins TRBV5-1 to TRBJ2-6; no firm D call. The germline V and J ends were trimmed by 4 bases and 0 bases, with 5 bases remaining between them. The CDR3 length is 14 residues. The V gene's germline CDR1 is SGHRS and CDR2 YFSETQ. The CDR3 DNA reads TGCGCCAGCAGCCCTTACTCTGGGGCCAACGTCCTGACTTTC. It yields the protein CASSPYSGANVLTF.